The 20 T cell receptor beta chains presented below share a single source sample, sequenced in a study of regulatory T cells in long-lasting Graves disease. Documented time point: persistent/refractory GD, antithyroid drugs over 5 years with positive TRAb. The authors made the TCR library using RNA they extracted from PBMCs. Arm-PCR of CDR3 regions and iRepertoire HTBI primers were the basis on which TCR beta libraries were built. One entry per CDR3 protein results from TCRdb running MiXCR on the multiplex PCR reads. The sample records over 450,000 distinct CDR3 sequences, roughly a fifth being singletons. The sample in question was peripheral blood mononuclear cells (PBMCs), obtained when the disease was refractory, from a patient treated with antithyroid drugs. The source of these receptors is a female donor with Graves disease.

The rearrangement links TRBV27 to TRBJ2-5, with D perhaps matching TRBD2 (6 bases). V lost 2 bases and J 5 bases, leaving 9 bases between the germline ends. CDR1 is MNHEY and CDR2 is SMNVEV in the germline V gene (reference sequence). This CDR3 spans 13 amino acids. CDR3 in DNA: TGTGCCAGCAGTTTAATTCGGGAGGAGACCCAGTACTTC. Its protein is CASSLIREETQYF.

The chain uses TRBV3-1 and TRBJ2-7; no reliable D call. The CDR3 spans 14 residues. The V gene lost 1 base and the J gene lost 6 bases, with 13 bases spanning the gap. CDR1 is LGHDT, CDR2 YNNKEL, per germline (reference sequence). For the CDR3, the DNA is TGTGCCAGCAGCCAAGTGGCTAGGTTAAGCGAGCAGTACTTC. This encodes CASSQVARLSEQYF.

The V call is TRBV20-1, the J call TRBJ2-3; 11 nucleotides match TRBD2. CDR1 and CDR2 from the germline V gene are DFQATT and SNEGSKA (reference sequence). The CDR3 is made up of 14 amino acids. The junction had 6 bases not matched to a gene; V was cut back by 6 bases and J by 4 bases. The CDR3 reads CSATLAGVADTQYF. CDR3 DNA: TGCAGTGCCACACTAGCGGGAGTGGCAGATACGCAGTATTTT.

This clonotype was detected once. A read error is possible here, since a much larger clone lies one base away. The V call is TRBV27, the J call TRBJ1-2, with D possibly TRBD1 on 5 matching bases. The V end was cut by 5 bases, the J end by 3 bases, with 10 bases between. This CDR3 region has 13 residues. Germline V gene lookup returns CDR1 MNHEY and CDR2 SMNVEV (reference sequence). The CDR3: CASSTGRHYGYTF. The CDR3 DNA sequence: TGTGCCAGCAGTACGGGACGACACTATGGCTACACCTTC.

This clonotype was observed a few times. The V call is TRBV7-9, the J call TRBJ1-1; D unresolved. Trimming shortened V by 7 bases and J by 5 bases, and 8 bases separated the two germline ends. The CDR3 sequence is 11 residues long. Germline loops: CDR1 SEHNR, CDR2 FQNEAQ (reference sequence). CDR3 loop: CASMGGTEAFF. The CDR3 region has the DNA TGTGCCAGCATGGGTGGGACTGAAGCTTTCTTT.

At least ten counts were recorded for this clonotype. The chain has TRBV27 and TRBJ2-7; TRBD1 matches 10 bases. The ends lost 2 bases at V and 5 bases at J; junction bases unmatched: 6. The germline gives CDR1 MNHEY, CDR2 SMNVEV (reference sequence). CDR3 size: 15 residues. The CDR3 protein is CASSLGTGESHEQYF. CDR3 DNA: TGTGCCAGCAGTTTAGGGACAGGGGAGTCCCACGAGCAGTACTTC.

This clonotype was observed at least ten times. The CDR3 DNA reads TGTGCCATCAGTGGGCCGGGACCGGGAGAAAAACTGTTTTTT. Residues: CAISGPGPGEKLFF. This chain joins TRBV10-3 and TRBJ1-4; D is perhaps TRBD1 (5 bases). The CDR3 runs to 14 residues. Germline V gene sequence: CDR1 ENHRY, CDR2 SYGVKD. V was pared by 4 bases and J by 8 bases, with 14 bases between.

This clonotype has a count of ten or more. The chain recombines TRBV6-5 with TRBJ1-2; D remains ambiguous. Trimming took 2 bases from V and 7 from J, leaving 17 bases between them. The length of the CDR3 is 15 residues. Looked up from germline, CDR1 is MNHEY and CDR2 is SVGAGI. CDR3 nucleotides: TGTGCCAGCAGTTACCGGCAGACGACTATCGGTGGCTACACCTTC. Translated, it gives CASSYRQTTIGGYTF.

The rearrangement joins TRBV3-1 to TRBJ2-1; TRBD2 agrees at 11 bases. The trim removed 4 bases at V and 8 bases at J, leaving 19 bases unmatched. The length of the CDR3 is 19 residues. Germline CDR1 reads LGHDT; CDR2 reads YNNKEL (reference sequence). The CDR3: CASSPGLAGDPPVGDEQFF. Here the CDR3 DNA reads TGTGCCAGCAGCCCCGGACTAGCGGGCGACCCGCCCGTCGGCGATGAGCAGTTCTTC.

This clonotype has more than one count but fewer than ten. Here the CDR3 DNA reads TGTGCCAGTAGTAAGACAGGGGCTACTGAAGCTTTCTTT. It is translated as CASSKTGATEAFF. The chain is built from TRBV19 and TRBJ1-1, with TRBD1 identical over 8 bases. The germline V gene has CDR1 LNHDA and CDR2 SQIVND (reference sequence). V shed 4 bases, J shed 5 bases, and the junction held 3 bases outside the gene matches. The CDR3 length is 13 residues.

Many counts were recorded for this clonotype. The chain has TRBV6-1 and TRBJ1-5, with 8 bases identical to TRBD1. The CDR3 spans 17 residues. The germline V gene encodes CDR1 MNHNS and CDR2 SASEGT. V lost 8 bases to trimming and J lost 2 bases; unmatched junction nucleotides: 14. The CDR3 DNA reads as TGTGCCAGCTGGACAGGGCAATCGGGACATGGCAATCAGCCCCAGCATTTT. Translated: CASWTGQSGHGNQPQHF.

This clonotype was seen ten or more times. This chain links TRBV15 with TRBJ1-2; 9 positions agree with TRBD1. The CDR3 length is 15 residues. Germline CDR1 LNHNV, CDR2 YYDKDF (reference sequence). Trimming at V came to 3 bases and at J to 6 bases, leaving 8 bases not matched to a gene. CDR3 in DNA: TGTGCCACCAGCAGGGGACAGGGAGCGGTCGATGGCTACACCTTC. Protein sequence: CATSRGQGAVDGYTF. The complete variable domain, with remaining parts taken from reference TRBV15 and TRBJ1-2, reads DAMVIQNPRYQVTQFGKPVTLSCSQTLNHNVMYWYQQKSSQAPKLLFHYYDKDFNNEADTPDNFQSRRPNTSFCFLDIRSPGLGDTAMYLCATSRGQGAVDGYTFGSGTRLTVV.

This chain joins TRBV9 and TRBJ1-1; a possible D gene is TRBD1 (5 bases). V was shortened by 0 bases and J by 4 bases, with 10 bases between the two germline ends. This CDR3 has 14 amino acids. Looked up from germline, CDR1 is SGDLS and CDR2 is YYNGEE. In DNA, the CDR3 is TGTGCCAGCAGCGTAGCGGGTGGGGGCACTGAAGCTTTCTTT. Amino acids: CASSVAGGGTEAFF.

The chain links TRBV27 to TRBJ2-7; D is undetermined. In germline, CDR1 is MNHEY, CDR2 SMNVEV (reference sequence). Trimming removed 3 bases from V and 2 bases from J, with 8 bases in between. The CDR3 covers 13 residues. In nucleotides, the CDR3 is TGTGCCAGCAGTTTGGGGAAGGCCTACGAGCAGTACTTC. Its protein product is CASSLGKAYEQYF.

The chain couples TRBV10-3 to TRBJ2-7, with unresolved D. CDR1 is ENHRY, CDR2 SYGVKD, per germline. The CDR3 consists of 13 residues. Trimming cost V 0 bases and J 7 bases, with 10 bases left between them. The CDR3 sequence is CAISESPNGEQYF. CDR3 bases: TGTGCCATCAGTGAGTCTCCGAACGGAGAGCAGTACTTC.

The genes are TRBV4-2 and TRBJ2-5; D may be TRBD2 (5 bases). CDR3 length equals 16 residues. Trimming shortened V by 0 bases and J by 1 base, and 12 bases separated the two germline ends. Germline lookup yields CDR1 LGHNA and CDR2 YNFKEQ. The DNA for the CDR3 is TGTGCCAGCAGCCAAGACACGGGAACCGGCCAAGAGACCCAGTACTTC. It codes for CASSQDTGTGQETQYF.

This chain connects TRBV9 to TRBJ2-7; the match to TRBD2 covers 11 bases. Germline-derived CDR1 and CDR2 are SGDLS and YYNGEE. The length of the CDR3 is 15 residues. The J segment lost 2 bases and the V segment lost 3 bases, leaving 4 bases of the junction unmatched. The CDR3 sequence: CASSATSGEPYEQYF. The CDR3 DNA reads as TGTGCCAGCAGCGCGACTAGCGGGGAGCCCTACGAGCAGTACTTC.

The sample holds many counts of this clonotype. The chain links TRBV7-8 to TRBJ2-5, with a possible D match to TRBD1 (5 bases). The germline V and J ends were trimmed by 1 base and 1 base, with 13 bases remaining between them. The CDR3 contains 16 residues. Looked up from germline, CDR1 is SGHVS and CDR2 is FQNEAQ. This chain's CDR3 is CASSLGPRQFQETQYF. CDR3 nucleotides: TGTGCCAGCAGCTTAGGGCCCCGACAGTTCCAAGAGACCCAGTACTTC.

This sequence joins TRBV19 and TRBJ1-2; D is possibly TRBD1 (6 bases). CDR1 and CDR2 from the germline V gene are LNHDA and SQIVND (reference sequence). The CDR3 extends over 15 amino acids. V was trimmed by 5 bases and J by 2 bases, leaving 15 bases between them. The DNA of the CDR3 is TGTGCCAGTAGTTGGAACAGGGAAACCAACTATGGCTACACCTTC. Amino acids: CASSWNRETNYGYTF. Together with reference TRBV19 and TRBJ1-2, the CDR3 gives the full variable domain: DGGITQSPKYLFRKEGQNVTLSCEQNLNHDAMYWYRQDPGQGLRLIYYSQIVNDFQKGDIAEGYSVSREKKESFPLTVTSAQKNPTAFYLCASSWNRETNYGYTFGSGTRLTVV.

This clonotype was found a few times. V is TRBV10-3 and J is TRBJ2-7; D is ambiguous. The CDR3 has 12 amino acids. V lost 2 bases, J lost 5 bases, and 7 bases lay in between. Germline V CDR1 and CDR2: ENHRY, SYGVKD. DNA of the CDR3: TGTGCCATCAGTGAGGGTGGGGACGAGCAGTACTTC. Translated, it gives CAISEGGDEQYF.